This TCR beta chain was captured by sequencing in a study of Ad26.COV2.S vaccination and SARS-CoV-2 variants. About the study: Ad26.COV2.S shots went into the muscle once or twice, 56 days apart.

Study results and limitations: Analyses that measured TCR breadth and depth may have underestimated total T cell responses. Vaccinated individuals (as opposed to placebo recipients) had higher spike-specific TCR breadth.

Per the germline V gene, CDR1 is MNHEY and CDR2 is SMNVEV (reference sequence). The CDR3 is 11 residues long. The ends were cut back, 7 bases at V and 7 bases at J, with 10 bases in the middle. Method: immunoSEQ multiplex PCR; TCRdb's copy keeps in-frame clones and lacks some. The repertoire holds some 460,000 clones, roughly nine tenths seen once, with 1.5% to 2% in the top ten. Note on this clone: Its antigen remains unidentified.

Sample treatment: roughly 18 received Ad26.COV2.S at low or high dose, single or two shots; a few received placebo; per-sample allocation not given. Vaccine and placebo recipients were sampled on day 63 after the first injection. Boston provided a donor who was an adult aged 18-55 years. The material sequenced was peripheral blood, taken in a trial of Ad26.COV2.S vaccine versus placebo. The clonotype comes from a person aged 18 to 65 who received the Ad26.COV2.S COVID-19 vaccine or a placebo. The rearrangement links TRBV27 to TRBJ2-5; D is possibly TRBD1 or TRBD2 (5 bases each). CDR3 coding DNA: TGTGCCAGCACCTTTGGGGGGACCCAGTACTTC. Its translation is CASTFGGTQYF.